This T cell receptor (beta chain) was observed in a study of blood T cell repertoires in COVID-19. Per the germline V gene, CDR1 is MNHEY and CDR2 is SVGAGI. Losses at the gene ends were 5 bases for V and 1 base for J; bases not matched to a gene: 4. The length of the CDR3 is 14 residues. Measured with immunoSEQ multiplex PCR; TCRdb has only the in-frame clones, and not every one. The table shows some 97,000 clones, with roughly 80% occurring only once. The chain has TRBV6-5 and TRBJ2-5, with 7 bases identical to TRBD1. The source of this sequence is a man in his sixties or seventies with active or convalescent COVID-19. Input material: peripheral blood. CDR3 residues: CASSRDSPQETQYF. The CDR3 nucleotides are TGTGCCAGCAGTCGGGACAGCCCCCAAGAGACCCAGTACTTC.